This T cell receptor (beta chain) was retrieved from a study of PD-1 blockade in classical Hodgkin lymphoma. Profiled with immunoSEQ multiplex PCR; TCRdb holds only in-frame clones, not every one. The table lists tens of thousands of clones, roughly 70% of them singletons. The V gene lost 3 bases and the J gene lost 2 bases, with 11 bases spanning the gap. Germline V gene lookup returns CDR1 GTSNPN and CDR2 SVGIG (reference sequence). The CDR3 totals 14 residues. Each patient relapsed following autologous stem cell transplantation, and prior brentuximab vedotin exposure differed. Study observations and caveats: Unlike CD8+ TCR diversity, which did not rise significantly by C4D1, CD4+ TCR diversity did.

Comments on this clone: What it recognizes is unknown.

V and J are TRBV30 and TRBJ1-5, with D hard to call. The sequenced sample was peripheral blood mononuclear cells (PBMCs), obtained before the second cycle of nivolumab. The TCR originated in a human donor with classical Hodgkin lymphoma. CDR3 in DNA: TGTGCCTGGAGGGGAAGTGGACGCAATCAGCCCCAGCATTTT. This gives the protein CAWRGSGRNQPQHF. The full variable domain, in which reference TRBV30 and TRBJ1-5 provide the parts outside the CDR3, is SQTIHQWPATLVQPVGSPLSLECTVEGTSNPNLYWYRQAAGRGLQLLFYSVGIGQISSEVPQNLSASRPQDRQFILSSKKLLLSDSGFYLCAWRGSGRNQPQHFGDGTRLSIL.